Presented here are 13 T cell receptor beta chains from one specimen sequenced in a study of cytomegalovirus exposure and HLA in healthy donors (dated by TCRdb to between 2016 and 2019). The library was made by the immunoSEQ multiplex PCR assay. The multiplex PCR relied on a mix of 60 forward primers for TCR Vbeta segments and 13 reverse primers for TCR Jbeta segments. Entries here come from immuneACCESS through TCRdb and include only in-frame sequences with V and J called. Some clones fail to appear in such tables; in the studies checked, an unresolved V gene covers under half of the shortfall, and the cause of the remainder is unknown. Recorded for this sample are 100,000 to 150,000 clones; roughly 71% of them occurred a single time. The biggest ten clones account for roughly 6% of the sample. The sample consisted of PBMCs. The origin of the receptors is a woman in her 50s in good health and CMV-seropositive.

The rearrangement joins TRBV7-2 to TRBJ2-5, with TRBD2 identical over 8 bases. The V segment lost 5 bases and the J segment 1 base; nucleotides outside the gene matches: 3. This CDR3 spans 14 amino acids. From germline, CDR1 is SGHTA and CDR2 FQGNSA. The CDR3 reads CASSNSGIQETQYF. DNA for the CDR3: TGTGCCAGCAGCAATAGCGGGATCCAAGAGACCCAGTACTTC.

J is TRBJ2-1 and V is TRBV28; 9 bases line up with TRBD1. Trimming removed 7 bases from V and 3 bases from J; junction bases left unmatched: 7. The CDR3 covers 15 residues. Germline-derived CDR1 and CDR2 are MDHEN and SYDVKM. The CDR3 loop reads CASTLGTGSYNEQFF. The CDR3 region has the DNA TGTGCCAGCACCCTAGGGACAGGGAGCTACAATGAGCAGTTCTTC.

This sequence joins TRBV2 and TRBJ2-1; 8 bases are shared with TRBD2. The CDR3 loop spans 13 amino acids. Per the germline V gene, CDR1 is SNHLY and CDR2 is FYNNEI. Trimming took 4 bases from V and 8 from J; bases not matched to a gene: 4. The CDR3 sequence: CASSGTGGHEQFF. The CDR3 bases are TGTGCCAGCAGTGGCACGGGGGGGCATGAGCAGTTCTTC.

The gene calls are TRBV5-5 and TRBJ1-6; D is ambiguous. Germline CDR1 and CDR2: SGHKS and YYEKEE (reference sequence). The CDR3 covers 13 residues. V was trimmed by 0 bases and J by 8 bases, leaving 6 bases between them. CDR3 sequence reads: CASSLGSDSPLHF. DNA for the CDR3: TGTGCCAGCAGCTTGGGTTCGGATTCACCCCTCCACTTT.

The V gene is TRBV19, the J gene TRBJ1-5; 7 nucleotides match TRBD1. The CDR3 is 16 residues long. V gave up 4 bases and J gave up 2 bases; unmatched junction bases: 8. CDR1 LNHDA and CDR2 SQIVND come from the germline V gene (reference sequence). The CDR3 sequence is CASSKPTGMGNQPQHF. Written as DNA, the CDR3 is TGTGCCAGTAGTAAACCGACAGGGATGGGCAATCAGCCCCAGCATTTT.

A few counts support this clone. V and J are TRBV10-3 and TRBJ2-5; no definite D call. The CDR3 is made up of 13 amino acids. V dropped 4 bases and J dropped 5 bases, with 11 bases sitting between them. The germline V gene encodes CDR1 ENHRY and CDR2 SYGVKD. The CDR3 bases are TGTGCCATCAGTGGGAACGACGGGGAGACCCAGTACTTC. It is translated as CAISGNDGETQYF.

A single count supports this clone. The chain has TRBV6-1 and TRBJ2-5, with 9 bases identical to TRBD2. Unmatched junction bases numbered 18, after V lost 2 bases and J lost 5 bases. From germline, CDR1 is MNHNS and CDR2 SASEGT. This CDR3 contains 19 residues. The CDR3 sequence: CASSEYGGGAVGARETQYF. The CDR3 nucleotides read TGTGCCAGCAGTGAATACGGCGGGGGGGCGGTGGGAGCTAGGGAGACCCAGTACTTC.

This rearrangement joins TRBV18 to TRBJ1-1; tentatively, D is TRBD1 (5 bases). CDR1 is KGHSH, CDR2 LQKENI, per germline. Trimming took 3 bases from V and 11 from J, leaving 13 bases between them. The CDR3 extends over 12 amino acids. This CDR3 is CASSPDSTRAFF. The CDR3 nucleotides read TGTGCCAGCTCACCCGACAGCACCCGGGCTTTCTTT.

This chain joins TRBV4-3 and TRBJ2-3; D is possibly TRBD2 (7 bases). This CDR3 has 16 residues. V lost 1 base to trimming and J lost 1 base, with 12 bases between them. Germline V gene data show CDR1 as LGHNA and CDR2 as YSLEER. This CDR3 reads CASSQGIGGGTDTQYF. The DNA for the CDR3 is TGCGCCAGCAGCCAAGGTATAGGGGGGGGCACAGATACGCAGTATTTT.

CDR3 DNA sequence: TGTGCCAGTACCGACAGCCGCAATCAGCCCCAGCATTTT. It translates to CASTDSRNQPQHF. The rearrangement links TRBV19 to TRBJ1-5; TRBD1 might be the D (5 bases). This CDR3 has 13 residues. Germline-derived CDR1 and CDR2 are LNHDA and SQIVND (reference sequence). V was pared by 7 bases and J by 2 bases, with 9 bases between.

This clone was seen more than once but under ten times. CDR3 protein: CASSWVGPSGGRGLDTQYF. Written as DNA, the CDR3 is TGTGCCAGCAGCTGGGTGGGGCCTAGCGGGGGGCGGGGTTTGGATACGCAGTATTTT. The genes are TRBV7-2 and TRBJ2-3; 11 bases line up with TRBD2. The CDR3 has 19 residues. Germline CDR1 reads SGHTA; CDR2 reads FQGNSA. V lost 4 bases to trimming and J lost 6 bases; unmatched junction nucleotides: 18.

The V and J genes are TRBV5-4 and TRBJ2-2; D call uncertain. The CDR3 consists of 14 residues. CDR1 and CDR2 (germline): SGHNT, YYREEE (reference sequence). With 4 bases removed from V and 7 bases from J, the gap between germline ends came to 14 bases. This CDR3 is CASSPEYLLGELFF. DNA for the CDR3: TGTGCCAGCAGCCCGGAGTACCTTCTCGGGGAGCTGTTTTTT. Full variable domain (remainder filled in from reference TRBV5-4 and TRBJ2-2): ETGVTQSPTHLIKTRGQQVTLRCSSQSGHNTVSWYQQALGQGPQFIFQYYREEENGRGNFPPRFSGLQFPNYSSELNVNALELDDSALYLCASSPEYLLGELFFGEGSRLTVL.

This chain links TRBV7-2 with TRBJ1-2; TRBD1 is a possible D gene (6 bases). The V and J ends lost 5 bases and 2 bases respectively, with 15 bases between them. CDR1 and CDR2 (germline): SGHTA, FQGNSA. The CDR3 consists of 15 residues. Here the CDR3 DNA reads TGTGCCAGCAGCGATACAGGGAGGGGAAACTATGGCTACACCTTC. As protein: CASSDTGRGNYGYTF.